Listed here are 8 T cell receptor beta chains from one sample, sequenced in a study of T cell responses to AZD1222 COVID-19 vaccine (dated by TCRdb to about 2021). Libraries were built with the immunoSEQ multiplex PCR assay. The source is immuneACCESS, and TCRdb retained only in-frame sequences with V and J called. Part of the clones is not carried over; for the studies checked, unresolved V genes explain less than half of this, and the remainder is unexplained. The sample profile shows approximately 130,000 clones; approximately 85% of them were found once. The top ten constitute approximately 6% of the sample. Interpreted using the paper, the time point label stands for: about 28 days (+/-7) after the second vaccine dose. The source material was peripheral blood, sampled 28 days after the second AZD1222 dose. These receptors were taken from an adult who received the AZD1222 COVID-19 vaccine.

V usage is TRBV2 and J usage is TRBJ1-2; 7 bases fit TRBD1. This CDR3 spans 12 amino acids. Germline CDR1 SNHLY, CDR2 FYNNEI. CDR3 protein: CAKNKGAGGYTF. The CDR3 coding sequence is TGTGCTAAAAACAAGGGGGCAGGTGGCTACACCTTC. The full variable domain, its missing parts supplied by reference TRBV2 and TRBJ1-2, is EPEVTQTPSHQVTQMGQEVILRCVPISNHLYFYWYRQILGQKVEFLVSFYNNEISEKSEIFDDQFSVERPDGSNFTLKIRSTKLEDSAMYFCAKNKGAGGYTFGSGTRLTVV.

This clone was observed a handful of times. The genes are TRBV7-9 and TRBJ1-2; the D is unclear. This CDR3 region has 14 residues. Trimming removed 5 bases from V and 6 bases from J, with 16 bases in between. Germline CDR1 is SEHNR and CDR2 is FQNEAQ (reference sequence). The CDR3 reads CASSHPSVGNGYTF. CDR3 in DNA: TGTGCCAGCAGCCACCCTTCAGTTGGAAATGGCTACACCTTC.

The rearrangement links TRBV19 to TRBJ1-6; D may be TRBD1 (6 bases). Germline CDR1 LNHDA, CDR2 SQIVND (reference sequence). The CDR3 runs 15 residues. The ends were cut back, 3 bases at V and 7 bases at J, with 13 bases in the middle. CDR3 sequence reads: CASSISGTKNSPLHF. The CDR3 DNA is TGTGCCAGTAGTATTTCCGGGACAAAGAATTCACCCCTCCACTTT.

V and J are TRBV6-1 and TRBJ2-7; weak D call: TRBD1 (5 bases). The CDR3 has 14 residues. V dropped 2 bases and J dropped 2 bases, with 10 bases sitting between them. Germline CDR1 reads MNHNS; CDR2 reads SASEGT. The CDR3 loop is CASSEWGQTYEQYF. The CDR3 DNA is TGTGCCAGCAGTGAATGGGGCCAGACCTACGAGCAGTACTTC.

The gene calls are TRBV4-1 and TRBJ1-1; 7 bases agree with TRBD1. From germline, CDR1 is MGHRA and CDR2 YSYEKL. The J segment lost 8 bases and the V segment lost 4 bases, leaving 4 bases of the junction unmatched. The CDR3 sequence is 12 residues long. DNA for the CDR3: TGCGCCAGCAGCCTCGGGACAGCAGAAGCTTTCTTT. As protein: CASSLGTAEAFF.

The chain couples TRBV5-8 to TRBJ1-4; 12 bases fit TRBD1. This CDR3 is 19 amino acids long. Trimming cost V 4 bases and J 6 bases; bases outside gene matches: 16. The germline gives CDR1 SGHTS, CDR2 YDEGEE. This chain's CDR3 is CASSPDQGGTGGLYEKLFF. The CDR3 region has the DNA TGTGCCAGCAGCCCCGACCAGGGCGGGACAGGGGGCTTGTATGAAAAACTGTTTTTT.

The genes are TRBV5-1 and TRBJ1-2, with D hard to call. The CDR3 is 14 amino acids. V was shortened by 0 bases and J by 0 bases, with 6 bases between the two germline ends. Germline CDR1 SGHRS, CDR2 YFSETQ. CDR3 nucleotide sequence: TGCGCCAGCAGCTTGGCGAGATCTAACTATGGCTACACCTTC. Protein: CASSLARSNYGYTF.

The V gene is TRBV12-3 or TRBV12-4, the J gene TRBJ1-1; unclear D gene. The CDR3 totals 12 residues. Trimming took off 3 bases at V and 4 bases at J, with 6 bases between the two ends. The CDR3 DNA sequence: TGTGCCAGCAGTTTCGTGGGCACTGAAGCTTTCTTT. It codes for CASSFVGTEAFF.